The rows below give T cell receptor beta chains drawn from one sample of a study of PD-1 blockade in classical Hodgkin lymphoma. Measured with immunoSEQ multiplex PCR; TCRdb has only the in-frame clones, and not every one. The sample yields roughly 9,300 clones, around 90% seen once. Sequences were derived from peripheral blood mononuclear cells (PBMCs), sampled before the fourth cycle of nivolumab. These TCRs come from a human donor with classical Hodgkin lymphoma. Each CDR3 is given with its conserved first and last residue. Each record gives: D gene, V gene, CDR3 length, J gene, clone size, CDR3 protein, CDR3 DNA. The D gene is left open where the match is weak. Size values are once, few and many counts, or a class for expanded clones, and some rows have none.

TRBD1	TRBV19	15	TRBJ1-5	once	CASSPTGPSNQPQHF	TGTGCCAGTAGTCCGACAGGGCCCAGCAATCAGCCCCAGCATTTT
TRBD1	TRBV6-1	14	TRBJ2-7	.	CASRDRRSSYEQYF	TGTGCCAGCAGGGACAGGAGGAGCTCCTACGAGCAGTACTTC
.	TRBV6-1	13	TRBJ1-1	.	CASSSRENTEAFF	TGTGCCAGCAGTTCTAGAGAGAACACTGAAGCTTTCTTT
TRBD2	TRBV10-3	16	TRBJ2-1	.	CAISTKTSGAYNEQFF	TGTGCCATCAGCACTAAAACTAGCGGGGCATACAATGAGCAGTTCTTC
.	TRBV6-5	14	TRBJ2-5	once	CASSQEQKQETQYF	TGTGCCAGCAGCCAGGAACAAAAACAAGAGACCCAGTACTTC
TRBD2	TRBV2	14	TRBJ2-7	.	CASSAVGGPYEQYF	TGTGCCAGCAGTGCAGTGGGAGGGCCGTACGAGCAGTACTTC
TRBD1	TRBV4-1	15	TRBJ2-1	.	CASSQAGTGYNEQFF	TGCGCCAGCAGCCAGGCCGGGACAGGGTACAATGAGCAGTTCTTC
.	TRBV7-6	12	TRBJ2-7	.	CASSDDIYEQYF	TGTGCCAGCAGCGACGACATTTACGAGCAGTACTTC
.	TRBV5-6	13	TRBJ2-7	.	CASSSLGEYEQYF	TGTGCCAGCAGCTCCCTGGGGGAATACGAGCAGTACTTC
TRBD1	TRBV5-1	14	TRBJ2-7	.	CASSPGQTLWEQYF	TGCGCCAGCAGCCCGGGACAGACCCTTTGGGAGCAGTACTTC
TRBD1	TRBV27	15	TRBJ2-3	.	CASSLGQEGTDTQYF	TGTGCCAGCAGTTTGGGACAGGAGGGAACAGATACGCAGTATTTT
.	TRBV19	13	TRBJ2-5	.	CASSMRVQETQYF	TGTGCCAGTAGTATGAGGGTTCAAGAGACCCAGTACTTC
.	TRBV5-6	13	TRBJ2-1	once	CASSFVSINEQFF	TGTGCCAGCAGCTTCGTCTCCATCAATGAGCAGTTCTTC
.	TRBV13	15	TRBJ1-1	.	CASSYRTPGDPEAFF	TGTGCCAGCAGCTACAGGACACCTGGCGATCCTGAAGCTTTCTTT
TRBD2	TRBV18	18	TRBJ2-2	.	CASSPARLAGSFTGELFF	TGTGCCAGCTCACCAGCTAGACTAGCGGGATCGTTCACCGGGGAGCTGTTTTTT
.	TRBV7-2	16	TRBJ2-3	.	CASSQITSRNTDTQYF	TGTGCCAGCAGCCAGATCACTAGCCGTAACACAGATACGCAGTATTTT
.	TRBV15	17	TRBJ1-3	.	CATSRDLGRFSGNTIYF	TGTGCCACCAGCAGAGATCTAGGGAGGTTCTCTGGAAACACCATATATTTT
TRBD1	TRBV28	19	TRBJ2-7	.	CASSPLFDTGGADNYEQYF	TGTGCCAGCAGTCCTCTCTTTGACACAGGGGGCGCGGATAATTACGAGCAGTACTTC
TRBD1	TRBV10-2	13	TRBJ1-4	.	CASRDRGREKLFF	TGCGCCAGCAGGGACAGGGGGCGTGAAAAACTGTTTTTT